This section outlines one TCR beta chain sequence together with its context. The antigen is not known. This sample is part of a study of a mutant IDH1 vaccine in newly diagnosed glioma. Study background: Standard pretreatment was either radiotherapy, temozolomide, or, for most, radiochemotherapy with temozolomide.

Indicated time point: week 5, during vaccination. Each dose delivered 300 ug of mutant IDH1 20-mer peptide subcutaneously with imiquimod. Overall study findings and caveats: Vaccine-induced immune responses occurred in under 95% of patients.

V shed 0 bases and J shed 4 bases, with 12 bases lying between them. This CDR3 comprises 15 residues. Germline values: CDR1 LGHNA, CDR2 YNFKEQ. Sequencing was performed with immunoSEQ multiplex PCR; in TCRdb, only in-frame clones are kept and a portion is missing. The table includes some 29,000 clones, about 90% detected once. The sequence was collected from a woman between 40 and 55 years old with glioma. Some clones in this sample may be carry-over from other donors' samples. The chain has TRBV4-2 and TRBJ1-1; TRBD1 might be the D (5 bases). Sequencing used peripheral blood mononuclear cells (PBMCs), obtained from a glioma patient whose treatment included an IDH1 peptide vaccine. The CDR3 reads CASSQDQRGTTEAFF. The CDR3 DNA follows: TGTGCCAGCAGCCAAGATCAGAGGGGCACCACTGAAGCTTTCTTT.